This T cell receptor beta chain is from a study of cytomegalovirus exposure and HLA in healthy donors. Across the whole study: When 350 to 500 donors were genotyped, roughly 78% of them were found to fall in the Caucasian-associated ancestry cluster.

Study-wide results and caveats: Certain sequence variants were highly shared and formed a cluster, and this cluster was likely a sequencing artifact. Cytomegalovirus association was listed for approximately 150 TCR beta chains. Associated with HLA alleles at 0.05 false discovery rate in a later analysis were fewer than 20,000 TCR beta sequences.

In this sample, this clone turned up a few times. Its antigen is not identified. CDR3 size: 10 residues. Between the trimmed V and J ends, which lost 4 bases and 5 bases, there was a span of 5 bases. Looked up from germline, CDR1 is SQVTM and CDR2 is ANQGSEA. The primer mix had 60 Vbeta and 13 Jbeta primers. Some clones are missing from TCRdb's copy, which holds only in-frame ones; the method was immunoSEQ multiplex PCR. The table records approximately 140,000 clones, about four fifths of them present only once. The V and J genes are TRBV29-1 and TRBJ2-5, with no clear D. The source is a man aged 25-45 years in good health and CMV-seronegative. Sequencing used PBMCs. This CDR3 reads CSVVSETQYF. In DNA form, the CDR3 reads TGCAGCGTTGTGTCGGAGACCCAGTACTTC.